This TCR beta chain derives from a study of blood T cell repertoires in COVID-19. Study details: The analysed material was cDNA or gDNA that came from T cells, B-cell-depleted T cells, or PBMCs.

There are 13 residues in the CDR3. The germline V gene has CDR1 SGHRS and CDR2 YFSETQ. Trimming at V came to 2 bases and at J to 7 bases, leaving 5 bases not matched to a gene. Under the authors' procedure: The authors estimated nucleated cell counts from reference gene primer amplification. Using immunoSEQ multiplex PCR, the repertoire was profiled, and TCRdb retains in-frame clones only, with some absent. V and J calls and clone size are those listed in that table; D and trimming were worked out from the DNA. The sample holds 40,000 to 50,000 clones, about nine tenths seen once. The sequenced sample consisted of peripheral blood. The V gene is TRBV5-1, the J gene TRBJ2-7, with 8 positions matching TRBD2. This TCR was recovered from a human donor in a cohort sampled during active COVID-19. The DNA of the CDR3 is TGCGCCAGCAGCTTAGACGGGACTAGGGAGCAGTACTTC. This translates into CASSLDGTREQYF.